In its sample, the clone carrying this TCR beta chain was seen a few times. The V gene lost 3 bases and the J gene lost 6 bases, with 21 bases spanning the gap. The CDR3 has 15 amino acids. From germline, CDR1 is DFQATT and CDR2 SNEGSKA (reference sequence). TCRdb analysed the 5' RACE reads with MiXCR anew, one entry per CDR3 protein. Of 25,000 to 30,000 distinct CDR3 sequences in the sample, roughly 5.9% were seen once. The data were taken from a study of T cells after yellow fever vaccination. V is TRBV20-1 and J is TRBJ2-7, with D tentatively TRBD2 (6 bases). The input for sequencing was PBMCs, either bulk or a sorted T-cell subset (CD4+, CD8+, memory, or dextramer-sorted; not recorded which), taken on the day of the yellow fever booster vaccination. This clonotype was sampled from a man aged 25-45 years who received the YFV17D yellow fever vaccine. This chain's CDR3 is CSARRAERLGGEQYF. The CDR3 nucleotides are TGCAGTGCTAGGCGAGCGGAGCGCTTGGGGGGCGAGCAGTACTTC.